Each of the 22 T cell receptor beta chains below was sequenced from the same sample in a study of response to subunit inactivated influenza vaccine. Each CDR3 protein gets one entry after TCRdb re-called the RT-PCR reads with MiXCR. The data contain around 600,000 distinct CDR3 sequences, 10% to 12% of them seen just once; the ten biggest clones take up more than 9.5%. These data also formed part of another study, on T cells expressing NK-cell markers. As that study records: Libraries used 5'RACE template switching adding universal primer site and UMIs.

The material sequenced was PBMCs from blood, taken on the day of vaccination. The receptor source for this set is a man aged 50-59 years who received an inactivated influenza vaccine.

The V call is TRBV30, the J call TRBJ1-2; 7 nucleotides match TRBD1. CDR1 and CDR2 (germline): GTSNPN, SVGIG (reference sequence). The CDR3 length is 14 residues. The trim removed 4 bases at V and 4 bases at J, leaving 9 bases unmatched. The CDR3 reads CAWTRDRASYGYTF. CDR3 in DNA: TGTGCCTGGACCCGGGACAGAGCTTCCTATGGCTACACCTTC.

The chain carries TRBV5-1 and TRBJ1-1, with D possibly TRBD1 on 6 matching bases. The CDR3 sequence is 16 residues long. Germline-derived CDR1 and CDR2 are SGHRS and YFSETQ. V shed 4 bases and J shed 0 bases, with 16 bases lying between them. CDR3 nucleotides: TGCGCCAGCAGCAAGGGGGGTGGTCGGATGAACACTGAAGCTTTCTTT. Protein sequence: CASSKGGGRMNTEAFF.

The rearrangement joins TRBV12-3 or TRBV12-4 to TRBJ2-3; 9 bases align to TRBD1. The CDR3 is made up of 15 amino acids. With V trimmed by 5 bases and J by 1 base, 4 bases remained unmatched. CDR3 protein: CASSHRTGGTDTQYF. CDR3 in DNA: TGTGCCAGCAGTCACAGGACAGGGGGCACAGATACGCAGTATTTT.

This clonotype was picked up a small number of times. The chain uses TRBV5-6 and TRBJ2-2; TRBD1 matches at 7 bases. Germline V lookup: CDR1 SGHDT, CDR2 YYEEEE. The J segment lost 6 bases and the V segment lost 1 base, leaving 3 bases of the junction unmatched. The CDR3 length is 14 residues. CDR3 loop: CASSLTGVAGELFF. DNA for the CDR3: TGTGCCAGCAGCTTGACAGGGGTTGCCGGGGAGCTGTTTTTT.

Only a few counts were recorded for this clonotype. The chain has TRBV11-2 and TRBJ1-3; the match to TRBD1 covers 9 bases. CDR3 size: 18 residues. Germline lookup yields CDR1 SGHAT and CDR2 FQNNGV. With 2 bases clipped from V and 1 base from J, the junction kept 9 bases outside the gene matches. CDR3 protein: CASSLSRQGVRSGNTIYF. CDR3 DNA sequence: TGTGCCAGCAGCTTATCCCGACAGGGGGTTCGATCTGGAAACACCATATATTTT.

This clonotype was observed a few times. This sequence joins TRBV3-1 and TRBJ2-2; D unresolved. The CDR3 runs to 13 residues. Per the germline V gene, CDR1 is LGHDT and CDR2 is YNNKEL (reference sequence). Trimming removed 1 base at V and 6 bases at J, with 6 bases between. CDR3 amino acids: CASSQGRAGELFF. In DNA, the CDR3 is TGTGCCAGCAGCCAAGGGCGAGCCGGGGAGCTGTTTTTT.

The V and J genes are TRBV28 and TRBJ2-5, with 10 positions matching TRBD1. This CDR3 has 15 amino acids. The V and J ends lost 6 bases and 4 bases, in that order; junction bases with no gene match: 8. From germline, CDR1 is MDHEN and CDR2 SYDVKM. The CDR3 spells CASSFGQGGVETQYF. CDR3 coding DNA: TGTGCCAGCAGCTTCGGACAGGGGGGAGTAGAGACCCAGTACTTC.

The chain combines TRBV18 with TRBJ2-7; no definite D call. V was clipped by 5 bases and J by 0 bases, with 8 bases between them. This CDR3 region has 13 residues. CDR1 and CDR2 from the germline V gene are KGHSH and LQKENI. For the CDR3, the DNA is TGTGCCAGCTCATCGCGACCCTCCTACGAGCAGTACTTC. This encodes CASSSRPSYEQYF.

This clonotype was found a few times. The rearrangement links TRBV12-3 or TRBV12-4 to TRBJ1-2, with unresolved D. V was clipped by 4 bases and J by 4 bases, with 7 bases between them. The CDR3 length is 12 residues. The CDR3 loop reads CASSSIGYGYTF. In DNA form, the CDR3 reads TGTGCCAGCAGTTCGATTGGCTATGGCTACACCTTC.

This clonotype turned up a few times. The chain links TRBV12-3 or TRBV12-4 to TRBJ2-3, with D hard to call. The ends were cut back, 5 bases at V and 6 bases at J, with 9 bases in the middle. This CDR3 is 12 amino acids long. Written as DNA, the CDR3 is TGTGCCAGCAGTCCCCTCCTGGATACGCAGTATTTT. This codes for CASSPLLDTQYF.

This clonotype has a handful of counts. The chain is built from TRBV7-6 and TRBJ2-5, with 8 bases fitting TRBD2. The V gene's germline CDR1 is SGHVS and CDR2 FNYEAQ. V gave up 4 bases and J gave up 1 base; unmatched junction bases: 11. The CDR3 covers 17 residues. Here the CDR3 reads CASSSPHHAGGQETQYF. The CDR3 DNA sequence: TGTGCCAGCAGCTCGCCTCATCACGCGGGGGGCCAAGAGACCCAGTACTTC.

A few counts support this clonotype. The chain joins TRBV15 to TRBJ2-3; tentatively, D is TRBD2 (7 bases). The ends were cut back, 5 bases at V and 2 bases at J, with 17 bases in the middle. In germline, CDR1 is LNHNV, CDR2 YYDKDF (reference sequence). This CDR3 contains 16 residues. For the CDR3, the DNA is TGTGCCACCAGCGGCTTTTCGGGGGGCGTCACAGATACGCAGTATTTT. Translating gives CATSGFSGGVTDTQYF.

The V gene is TRBV12-3 or TRBV12-4, the J gene TRBJ2-7, with no clear D. This CDR3 comprises 14 residues. V gave up 5 bases and J gave up 2 bases, with 13 bases separating them. In DNA form, the CDR3 reads TGTGCCAGCAGTCCGCTAAGCAGAGCCTACGAGCAGTACTTC. Protein: CASSPLSRAYEQYF.

This clonotype was found a few times. The chain combines TRBV29-1 with TRBJ2-1; 10 bases line up with TRBD2. V trimming: 7 bases; J trimming: 6 bases; junction bases outside the gene matches: 6. CDR1 and CDR2 (germline): SQVTM, ANQGSEA. This CDR3 contains 13 residues. As DNA, the CDR3 is TGCAGCGCTAGCGGGAGCCCCTTCAATGAGCAGTTCTTC. The encoded protein is CSASGSPFNEQFF.

This clonotype was counted ten times or more. The chain has TRBV19 and TRBJ2-5; unclear D gene. Germline lookup yields CDR1 LNHDA and CDR2 SQIVND (reference sequence). The CDR3 is 14 amino acids. V shed 3 bases and J shed 0 bases, with 8 bases lying between them. CDR3 bases: TGTGCCAGTAGTATCGGACCGAACCAAGAGACCCAGTACTTC. Its protein is CASSIGPNQETQYF.

This chain connects TRBV7-2 to TRBJ2-2; D gene uncertain. V lost 1 base and J 8 bases, leaving 8 bases between the germline ends. The CDR3 runs 13 residues. CDR1 is SGHTA, CDR2 FQGNSA, per germline. The CDR3 spells CASSLDYPGELFF. The CDR3 DNA sequence: TGTGCCAGCAGCTTAGACTACCCGGGGGAGCTGTTTTTT.

This clonotype has a handful of counts. The gene calls are TRBV7-9 and TRBJ2-7; 9 bases are a match to TRBD1. The V gene's germline CDR1 is SEHNR and CDR2 FQNEAQ (reference sequence). The length of the CDR3 is 17 residues. V gave up 5 bases and J gave up 0 bases; unmatched junction bases: 11. CDR3 in amino acids: CASSTSYRGPISYEQYF. The DNA for the CDR3 is TGTGCCAGCAGCACCTCATACAGGGGGCCTATCTCCTACGAGCAGTACTTC.

The table lists this clonotype with a few counts. This rearrangement joins TRBV4-1 to TRBJ2-1; D may be TRBD1 (7 bases). Trimming stripped 2 bases from V and 4 bases from J, with 18 bases between. In germline, CDR1 is MGHRA, CDR2 YSYEKL. The CDR3 is 17 residues long. The CDR3 loop is CASSQRPAGQQYNEQFF. The CDR3, as DNA: TGCGCCAGCAGCCAACGACCCGCGGGACAGCAGTACAATGAGCAGTTCTTC.

This clonotype was picked up a small number of times. The V call is TRBV19, the J call TRBJ2-2; D possibly matches TRBD1 or TRBD2 (6 bases each). CDR1 LNHDA and CDR2 SQIVND come from the germline V gene (reference sequence). This CDR3 comprises 16 residues. V lost 5 bases and J lost 4, with 17 bases in between. CDR3: CASSSGGGLFTGELFF. DNA for the CDR3: TGTGCCAGTAGTTCCGGAGGGGGGCTGTTCACCGGGGAGCTGTTTTTT.

The gene calls are TRBV6-1 and TRBJ1-2; D possibly corresponds to TRBD1 (5 bases). This CDR3 has 13 amino acids. Germline V gene lookup returns CDR1 MNHNS and CDR2 SASEGT. Trimming stripped 8 bases from V and 7 bases from J, with 17 bases between. In DNA, the CDR3 is TGTGCCAGCCTGACCGGCCGGGGGAGTGGCTACACCTTC. Its protein product is CASLTGRGSGYTF.

This clonotype has a handful of counts. The chain joins TRBV5-1 to TRBJ2-7, with 9 positions matching TRBD1. The CDR3 consists of 14 residues. Germline loops: CDR1 SGHRS, CDR2 YFSETQ. The V gene end was trimmed by 3 bases and the J gene end by 3 bases; junction bases not matched to a gene: 4. The CDR3 region is CASSYGTGHYEQYF. The CDR3 nucleotides read TGCGCCAGCAGCTACGGGACAGGGCACTACGAGCAGTACTTC. The entire variable domain, with the rest obtained from reference TRBV5-1 and TRBJ2-7, is as follows: KAGVTQTPRYLIKTRGQQVTLSCSPISGHRSVSWYQQTPGQGLQFLFEYFSETQRNKGNFPGRFSGRQFSNSRSEMNVSTLELGDSALYLCASSYGTGHYEQYFGPGTRLTVT.

This chain links TRBV6-2 or TRBV6-3 with TRBJ1-2; no definite D call. The V end lost 10 bases, the J end lost 6 bases, and 15 bases lay between the germline ends. Germline loops: CDR1 MNHEY, CDR2 SVGEGT. The CDR3 has 12 residues. The CDR3 coding sequence is TGTGCCACCCGGAGAAGCCACCATGGCTACACCTTC. This translates into CATRRSHHGYTF.